This TCR beta chain was captured in a study of blood T cell repertoires in COVID-19. At the level of the study: Whether acute or convalescent, the COVID-19 samples came from the United States, Italy and Spain. T cells, B-cell-depleted T cells, or PBMCs provided the cDNA or gDNA that served as material.

The V gene end was trimmed by 4 bases and the J gene end by 10 bases; junction bases not matched to a gene: 3. CDR1 SGHRS and CDR2 YFSETQ come from the germline V gene. The CDR3 is made up of 13 amino acids. In the study's own analysis: Reference gene primer amplification gave nucleated cell count estimates. Assay used: immunoSEQ multiplex PCR; TCRdb lists only in-frame clones, some missing. V and J calls plus clone size are reproduced from that table; the DNA served to infer D and trimming. This sample has some 70,000 clones, with around 80% found just once. The V call is TRBV5-1, the J call TRBJ2-1; TRBD1 aligns across 12 bases. The sequenced sample was peripheral blood. The sequence derives from a human donor in a cohort sampled during active COVID-19. In DNA, the CDR3 is TGCGCCAGCAGCCGGGACAGGGGGCAGGAGCAGTTCTTC. Protein: CASSRDRGQEQFF.